This T cell receptor beta chain was profiled in a study of T cells in localized non-small cell lung cancer (dated by TCRdb to about 2020). Looking at the study overall: The study examined T cell repertoires in 200 to 250 patients with early-stage NSCLC and compared tumors with uninvolved tumor-adjacent lungs. The cohort consisted of approximately 220 treatment-naive NSCLC patients whose localized lung tumors had been resected. The mean age of the NSCLC patients was about 64 years, with 130 or so men and 85 to 110 women. Study-wide conclusions, independent of this receptor: Of the top 100 tumor clones, a median of 57 were detected in paired uninvolved adjacent lung; approximately 30 were also among that lung's top 100. Longer overall survival was associated with higher blood T cell density, whereas shorter survival was associated with higher adjacent-lung clonality. Uninvolved tumor-adjacent lung showed the highest T cell clonality, higher than tumor, which suggests more focused antigenic responses in the uninvolved tumor-adjacent lung. Because the study design was exploratory, TCR variables were selected using unadjusted p-values without false-discovery rate correction. Because multi-region sequencing of the tumors was not done, intratumor heterogeneity could not be ruled out.

At diagnosis, peripheral blood, uninvolved tumor-adjacent lung and tumor were collected and were preserved as a mix of fresh-frozen and FFPE material. For TCR repertoire profiling, blood samples were analyzed in the form of peripheral blood mononuclear cells. About this clone itself: Which antigen it targets is not known. Base-call qualities are not available, and no considerably larger clone is one nucleotide away.

The immunoSEQ Assay was used to sequence TCR beta CDR3 regions from DNA. The published analysis was carried out like this. T cell density was computed as TCR beta template counts normalized to usable DNA estimated by amplifying housekeeping genes. Richness was estimated using the preseqR package, with extrapolation to 400,000 templates for PBMC samples and to 120,000 templates for tissue samples. Clonality was defined as one minus Pielou's evenness. Tissue-enriched TCRs were identified by differential abundance testing using productive amino-acid clonotypes, minimum total count 5 and alpha 0.1. The Jaccard Index and the Morisita Overlap Index were used to measure how much the repertoires overlapped between compartments. GLIPH clustered TCR beta CDR3s with public tetramer-defined viral CDR3s; viral motifs required at least three viral sequences plus V-gene enrichment. TCRdb re-hosts the immuneACCESS table, in-frame sequences only. Its copies lack some clones; in the studies checked, an unresolved V gene accounts for under half of them, and the cause for the rest is not known. The V and J calls and clone size were taken over from that table, and D and trimming were inferred from the DNA. Counted in this sample were tens of thousands of clones; approximately 83% of them appeared once. The ten biggest clones cover about 20% of the sample.

The CDR3 runs 13 amino acids, cysteine and phenylalanine included. Only the CDR3 DNA stays, 39 bases, in frame from base 1. Compared with germline, V lacks 2 bases and J lacks 8 bases; bases without a gene match: 4. CDR1 and CDR2, per the germline V gene, are SGHDT and YYEEEE. This sample comprised peripheral blood, obtained before any cancer treatment. The clonotype comes from a female donor of 60 years or more with stage II squamous cell lung carcinoma. The V gene is TRBV5-6 and the J gene is TRBJ1-5, with 7 junctional bases fitting TRBD1. The nucleotide sequence is TGTGCCAGCAGCTTTATTGGACAGGAGCCCCAGCATTTT. This translates into CASSFIGQEPQHF.